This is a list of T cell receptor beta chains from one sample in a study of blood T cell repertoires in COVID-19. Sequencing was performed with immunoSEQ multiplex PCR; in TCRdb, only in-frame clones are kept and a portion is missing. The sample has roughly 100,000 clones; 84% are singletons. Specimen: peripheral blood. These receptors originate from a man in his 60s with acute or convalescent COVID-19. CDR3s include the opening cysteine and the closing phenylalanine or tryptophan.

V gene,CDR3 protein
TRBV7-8,CASSSYFPGGYTF
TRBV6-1,CASSEARTGTEKLFF
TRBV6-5,CASSSQLTVNEKLFF
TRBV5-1,CASSKTDTHQPQHF
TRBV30,CAWGQGYSPLHF
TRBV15,CATSRDKRNTIYF
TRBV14,CASSQYSYEQYF
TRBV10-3,CAITVGRTGGLNTEAFF
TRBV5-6,CASSLRGNNEQFF
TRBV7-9,CASSLGYTLNTEAFF
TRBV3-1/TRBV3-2,CASSQDSSGPYEQYF
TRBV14,CASSPHRTGGQRGEAFF
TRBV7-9,CASSLDPSRGVNEQFF
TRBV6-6,CASSYGQENTEAFF
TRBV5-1,CASRETGSGGYTF
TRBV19,CASRETGGRRAFF
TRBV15,CATKGGAYNEQFF
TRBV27,CASSPISGRAGELFF
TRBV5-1,CASSAGGNEKLFF
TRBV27,CASSLGGPLSNQPQHF
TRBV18,CASSSYFDSPDGYTF
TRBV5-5,CASSLGVAYEQYF
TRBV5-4,CASSAGRTLHF
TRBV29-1,CSVESSWSSYNEQFF
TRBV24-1,CATSVGSAGTDTQYF
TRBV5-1,CASSSGTSAPGELFF
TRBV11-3,CASSLARGGEQYF
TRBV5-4,CASSSTQGYQETQYF
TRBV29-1,CSASAAGDEQFF
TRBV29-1,CSGEGNTEAFF
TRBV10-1,CASSDADRTEAFF
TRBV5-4,CASSGGPWSNQPQHF
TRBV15,CATSNGLAGVTDTQYF
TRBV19,CAISVDRNQPQHF